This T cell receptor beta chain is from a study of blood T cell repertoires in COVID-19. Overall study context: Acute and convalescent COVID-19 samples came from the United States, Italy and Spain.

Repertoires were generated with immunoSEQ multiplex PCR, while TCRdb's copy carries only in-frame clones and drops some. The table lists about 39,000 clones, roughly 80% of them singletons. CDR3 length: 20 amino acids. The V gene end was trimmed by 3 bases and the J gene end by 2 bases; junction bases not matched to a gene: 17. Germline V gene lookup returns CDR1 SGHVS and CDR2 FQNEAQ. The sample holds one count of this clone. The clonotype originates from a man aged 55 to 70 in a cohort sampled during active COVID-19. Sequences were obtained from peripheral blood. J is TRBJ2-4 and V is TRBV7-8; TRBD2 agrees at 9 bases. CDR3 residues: CASSFGSPAGGLVSKNIQYF. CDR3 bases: TGTGCCAGCAGCTTTGGGTCCCCTGCGGGGGGGCTGGTTTCCAAAAACATTCAGTACTTC.